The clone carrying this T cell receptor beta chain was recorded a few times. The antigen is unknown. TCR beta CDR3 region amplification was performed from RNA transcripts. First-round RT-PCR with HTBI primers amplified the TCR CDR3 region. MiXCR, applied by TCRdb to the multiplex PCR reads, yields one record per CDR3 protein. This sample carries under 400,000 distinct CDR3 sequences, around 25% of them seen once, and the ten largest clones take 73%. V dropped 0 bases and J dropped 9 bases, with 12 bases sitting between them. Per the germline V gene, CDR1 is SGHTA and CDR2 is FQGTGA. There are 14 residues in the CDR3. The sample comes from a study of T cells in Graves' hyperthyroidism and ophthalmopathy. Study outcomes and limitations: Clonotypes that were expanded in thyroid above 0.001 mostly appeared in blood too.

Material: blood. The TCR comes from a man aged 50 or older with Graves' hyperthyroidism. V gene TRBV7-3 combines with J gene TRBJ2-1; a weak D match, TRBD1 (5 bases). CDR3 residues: CASSLTLGDGEQFF. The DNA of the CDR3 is TGTGCCAGCAGCTTAACGTTAGGGGATGGTGAGCAGTTCTTC.